This passage covers 13 T cell receptor beta chains from one sample sequenced in a study of blood T cell repertoires in COVID-19. This table comes from immunoSEQ multiplex PCR, and its TCRdb copy is limited to in-frame clones, with some not included. The profile shows 280,000 or so clones, over 75% of them singletons. The sample consisted of peripheral blood. These receptors came from a human donor in a cohort sampled during active COVID-19.

The chain is built from TRBV19 and TRBJ1-5, with D unclear. V shed 3 bases and J shed 4 bases, with 13 bases lying between them. CDR1 LNHDA and CDR2 SQIVND come from the germline V gene (reference sequence). This CDR3 spans 15 amino acids. CDR3 sequence reads: CASSIAAAINQPQHF. CDR3 nucleotides: TGTGCCAGTAGTATCGCCGCGGCTATAAATCAGCCCCAGCATTTT.

The chain joins TRBV5-5 to TRBJ2-7; D possibly corresponds to TRBD1 (7 bases). Germline CDR1 is SGHKS and CDR2 is YYEKEE (reference sequence). The CDR3 covers 14 residues. The V end was cut by 2 bases, the J end by 4 bases, with 13 bases between. The CDR3 DNA reads as TGTGCCAGCAGCTTCCAGGGGGGAAATTACGAGCAGTACTTC. It codes for CASSFQGGNYEQYF.

The rearrangement joins TRBV3-1 (or the pseudogene TRBV3-2) to TRBJ2-1; no definite D call. CDR1 and CDR2 (germline): LGHDT, YNNKEL (reference sequence). This CDR3 has 17 amino acids. The ends were cut back, 0 bases at V and 0 bases at J, with 12 bases in the middle. Written as DNA, the CDR3 is TGTGCCAGCAGCCAAGAGGAAGCGTTCAGCTCCTACAATGAGCAGTTCTTC. Translation: CASSQEEAFSSYNEQFF.

V and J are TRBV7-2 and TRBJ2-1; 10 bases agree with TRBD2. Germline V lookup: CDR1 SGHTA, CDR2 FQGNSA. The J segment lost 12 bases and the V segment lost 1 base, leaving 6 bases of the junction unmatched. This CDR3 comprises 14 residues. Here the CDR3 DNA reads TGTGCCAGCAGCTTAGAGAGCGGGAGGGCCTCGCAGTTCTTC. Protein product: CASSLESGRASQFF.

This chain connects TRBV19 to TRBJ2-2; the D is unclear. There are 13 residues in the CDR3. Germline V gene sequence: CDR1 LNHDA, CDR2 SQIVND (reference sequence). Trimming took off 3 bases at V and 4 bases at J, with 6 bases between the two ends. CDR3 loop: CASSMTGTGELFF. CDR3 nucleotides: TGTGCCAGTAGTATGACGGGCACCGGGGAGCTGTTTTTT.

This clone has more than one count but fewer than ten. The gene calls are TRBV7-8 and TRBJ1-1, with D possibly being TRBD1 (5 bases). Looked up from germline, CDR1 is SGHVS and CDR2 is FQNEAQ. CDR3 length equals 17 residues. V was cut by 1 base and J by 0 bases, with 15 bases left in between. The CDR3 spells CASSLVSGTRVNTEAFF. The CDR3 DNA follows: TGTGCCAGCAGCTTAGTTTCAGGGACTCGGGTGAACACTGAAGCTTTCTTT.

The chain carries TRBV9 and TRBJ2-1; 9 bases line up with TRBD1. The CDR3 totals 15 residues. The V gene end was trimmed by 2 bases and the J gene end by 2 bases; junction bases not matched to a gene: 2. CDR1 is SGDLS and CDR2 is YYNGEE in the germline V gene. The DNA of the CDR3 is TGTGCCAGCAGCGTGGACAGGGGTGCCTACAATGAGCAGTTCTTC. Translating gives CASSVDRGAYNEQFF.

This clone appeared a few times. This chain links TRBV7-2 with TRBJ2-7, with TRBD2 matching 7 bases. The germline V gene encodes CDR1 SGHTA and CDR2 FQGNSA. This CDR3 is 17 amino acids long. The V gene end was trimmed by 0 bases and the J gene end by 7 bases; junction bases not matched to a gene: 15. CDR3 amino acids: CASSLAAGGRAYGEQYF. The CDR3 nucleotides are TGTGCCAGCAGCTTAGCGGCGGGTGGGAGGGCCTATGGGGAGCAGTACTTC.

The chain is built from TRBV28 and TRBJ1-2; D might be TRBD1 (5 bases). There are 14 residues in the CDR3. The germline CDR1 and CDR2 sequences are MDHEN and SYDVKM. The V gene lost 6 bases and the J gene lost 4 bases, with 15 bases spanning the gap. CDR3 amino acids: CASRNSDTGYGYTF. CDR3 sequence (DNA): TGTGCCAGCAGAAACTCTGATACAGGCTATGGCTACACCTTC.

The V call is TRBV29-1, the J call TRBJ1-1; D not certain. The CDR3 is 12 amino acids. Trimming shortened V by 5 bases and J by 3 bases, and 10 bases separated the two germline ends. CDR1 is SQVTM and CDR2 is ANQGSEA in the germline V gene. The DNA of the CDR3 is TGCAGCGTTACAAAAGGAGACACTGAAGCTTTCTTT. Its translation: CSVTKGDTEAFF.

Only one count was recorded for this clone. The V and J genes are TRBV2 and TRBJ1-2; the D is unclear. CDR1 is SNHLY and CDR2 is FYNNEI in the germline V gene. Deletions cut 8 bases from V and 6 bases from J, with 16 bases between. The CDR3 runs to 13 residues. DNA for the CDR3: TGTGCCAGCCGTCTCGCCGGGTTTGATGGCTACACCTTC. Residues: CASRLAGFDGYTF.

A few counts support this clone. V and J are TRBV2 and TRBJ2-7; 9 bases are shared with TRBD2. V gave up 6 bases and J gave up 1 base; unmatched junction bases: 10. The V gene's germline CDR1 is SNHLY and CDR2 FYNNEI. The CDR3 runs to 16 residues. Here the CDR3 DNA reads TGTGCCAGCAGAGGGGGATATAGCGGGAGTTCCTACGAGCAGTACTTC. It translates to CASRGGYSGSSYEQYF.

The chain uses TRBV10-3 and TRBJ1-5; D gene unclear. Germline CDR1 reads ENHRY; CDR2 reads SYGVKD. V was pared by 6 bases and J by 7 bases, with 13 bases between. This CDR3 comprises 13 residues. CDR3 nucleotide sequence: TGTGCCATCAGAGGTCAGGTTGACCAGCCCCAGCATTTT. The encoded protein is CAIRGQVDQPQHF.